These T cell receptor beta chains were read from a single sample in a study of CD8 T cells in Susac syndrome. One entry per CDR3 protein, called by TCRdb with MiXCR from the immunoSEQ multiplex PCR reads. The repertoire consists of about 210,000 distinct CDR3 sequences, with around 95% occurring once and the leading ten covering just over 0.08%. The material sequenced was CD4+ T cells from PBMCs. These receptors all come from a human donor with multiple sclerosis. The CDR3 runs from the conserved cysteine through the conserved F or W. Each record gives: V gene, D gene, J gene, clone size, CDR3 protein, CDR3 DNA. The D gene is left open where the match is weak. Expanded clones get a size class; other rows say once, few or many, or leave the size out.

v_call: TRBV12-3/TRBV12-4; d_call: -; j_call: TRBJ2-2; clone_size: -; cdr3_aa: CASSLAAGELFF; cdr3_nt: TGTGCCAGCAGTTTAGCAGCCGGGGAGCTGTTTTTT
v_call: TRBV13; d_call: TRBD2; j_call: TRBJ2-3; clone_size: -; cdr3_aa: CASSLTSGGADTQYF; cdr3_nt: TGTGCCAGCAGCTTGACTAGCGGGGGGGCCGATACGCAGTATTTT
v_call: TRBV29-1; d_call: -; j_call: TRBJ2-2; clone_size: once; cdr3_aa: CSVDDRSGGGELFF; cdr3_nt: TGCAGCGTCGACGACAGGTCGGGAGGCGGGGAGCTGTTTTTT
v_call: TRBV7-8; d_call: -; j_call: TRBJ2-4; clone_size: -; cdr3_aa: CASSLSEAKNIQYF; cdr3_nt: TGTGCCAGCAGCTTATCCGAGGCCAAAAACATTCAGTACTTC
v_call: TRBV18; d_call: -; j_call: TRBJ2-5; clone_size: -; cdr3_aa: CASSPSAIQETQYF; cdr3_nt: TGTGCCAGCTCACCATCGGCTATTCAAGAGACCCAGTACTTC
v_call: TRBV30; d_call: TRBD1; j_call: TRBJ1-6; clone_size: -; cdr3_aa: CAWDRDSPLHF; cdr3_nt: TGTGCCTGGGACAGGGACTCACCCCTCCACTTT
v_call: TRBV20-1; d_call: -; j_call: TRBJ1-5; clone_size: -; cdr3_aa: CSAHDSPNQPQHF; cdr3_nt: TGCAGTGCTCACGACTCGCCCAATCAGCCCCAGCATTTT
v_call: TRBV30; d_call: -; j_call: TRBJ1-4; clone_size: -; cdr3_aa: CAWGEGFNEKLFF; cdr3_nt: TGTGCCTGGGGCGAAGGGTTTAATGAAAAACTGTTTTTT
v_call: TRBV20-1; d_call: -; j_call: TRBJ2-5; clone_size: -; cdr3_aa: CSASSLATQGETQYF; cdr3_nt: TGCAGTGCTAGTAGTCTCGCGACCCAGGGTGAGACCCAGTACTTC
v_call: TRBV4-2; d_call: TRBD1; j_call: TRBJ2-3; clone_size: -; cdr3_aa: CASSQNPGTGGDTQYF; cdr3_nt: TGTGCCAGCAGCCAAAACCCCGGGACAGGGGGAGATACGCAGTATTTT
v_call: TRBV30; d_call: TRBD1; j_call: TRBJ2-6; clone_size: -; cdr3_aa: CAWRDRDGANVLTF; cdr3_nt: TGTGCCTGGAGGGACAGGGACGGGGCCAACGTCCTGACTTTC
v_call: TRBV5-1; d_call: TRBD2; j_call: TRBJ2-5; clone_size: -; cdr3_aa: CASSLVPSGGASQETQYF; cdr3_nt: TGCGCCAGCAGCTTGGTACCTAGCGGGGGGGCGTCGCAAGAGACCCAGTACTTC
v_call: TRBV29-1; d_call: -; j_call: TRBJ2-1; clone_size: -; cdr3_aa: CSVGYNEQFF; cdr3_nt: TGCAGCGTTGGGTACAATGAGCAGTTCTTC
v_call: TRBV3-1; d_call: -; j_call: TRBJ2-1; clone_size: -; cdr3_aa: CASSQEEGALGNEQFF; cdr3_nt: TGTGCCAGCAGCCAAGAGGAGGGGGCGCTGGGGAATGAGCAGTTCTTC
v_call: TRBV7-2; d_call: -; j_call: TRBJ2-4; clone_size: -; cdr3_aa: CASSPTRSLSPHIQYF; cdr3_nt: TGTGCCAGCAGCCCTACCCGGTCCCTATCCCCCCACATTCAGTACTTC
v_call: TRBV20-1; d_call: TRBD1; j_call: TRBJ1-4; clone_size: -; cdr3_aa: CSARPTGSDEKLFF; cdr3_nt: TGCAGTGCTAGACCGACAGGGAGTGATGAAAAACTGTTTTTT
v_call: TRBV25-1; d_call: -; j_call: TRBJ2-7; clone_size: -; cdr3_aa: CASQTDYEQYF; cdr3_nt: TGTGCCAGCCAGACAGATTACGAGCAGTACTTC
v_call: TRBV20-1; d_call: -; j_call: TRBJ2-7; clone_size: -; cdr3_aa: CSARGVRGQSSYEQYF; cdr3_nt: TGCAGTGCTAGGGGGGTGAGGGGCCAGAGCTCCTACGAGCAGTACTTC
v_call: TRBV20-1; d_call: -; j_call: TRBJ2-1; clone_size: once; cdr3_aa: CSAEGGATYNEQFF; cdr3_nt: TGCAGTGCAGAGGGGGGGGCCACCTACAATGAGCAGTTCTTC
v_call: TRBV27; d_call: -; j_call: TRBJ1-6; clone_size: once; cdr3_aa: CASSLSRPHHNSPLHF; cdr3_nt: TGTGCCAGCAGTTTATCGCGGCCGCATCATAATTCACCCCTCCACTTT
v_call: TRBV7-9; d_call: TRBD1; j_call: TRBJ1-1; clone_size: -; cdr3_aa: CASAGEGATEAFF; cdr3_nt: TGTGCCAGCGCGGGGGAGGGGGCTACTGAAGCTTTCTTT
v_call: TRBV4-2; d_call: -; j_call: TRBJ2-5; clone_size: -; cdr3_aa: CASSQDGNQETQYF; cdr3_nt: TGTGCCAGCAGCCAAGATGGGAACCAAGAGACCCAGTACTTC
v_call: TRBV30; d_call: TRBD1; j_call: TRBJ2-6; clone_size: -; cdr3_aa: CAWRRGRQGASGANVLTF; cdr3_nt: TGTGCCTGGAGGAGGGGACGACAGGGCGCCTCTGGGGCCAACGTCCTGACTTTC
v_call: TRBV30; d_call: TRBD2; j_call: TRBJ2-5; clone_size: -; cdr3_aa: CAWSVLARETQYF; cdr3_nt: TGTGCCTGGAGTGTACTAGCGAGGGAGACCCAGTACTTC
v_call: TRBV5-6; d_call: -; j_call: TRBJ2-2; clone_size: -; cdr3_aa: CASSFGLPTELFF; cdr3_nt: TGTGCCAGCAGCTTCGGACTTCCCACGGAGCTGTTTTTT
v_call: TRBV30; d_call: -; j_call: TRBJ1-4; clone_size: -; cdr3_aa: CAWSVRGEKLFF; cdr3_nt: TGTGCCTGGAGTGTGAGGGGTGAAAAACTGTTTTTT
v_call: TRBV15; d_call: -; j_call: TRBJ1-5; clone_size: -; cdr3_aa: CATSRDNSLINQPQHF; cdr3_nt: TGTGCCACCAGCAGAGACAACTCACTTATCAATCAGCCCCAGCATTTT
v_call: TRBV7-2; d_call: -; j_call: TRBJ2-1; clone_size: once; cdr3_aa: CASSPSRTGYNEQFF; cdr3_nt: TGTGCCAGCAGCCCCTCCCGGACTGGATACAATGAGCAGTTCTTC
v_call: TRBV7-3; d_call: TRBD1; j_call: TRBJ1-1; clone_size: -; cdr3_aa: CASSLIGTGSEAFF; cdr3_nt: TGTGCCAGCAGCTTAATAGGGACAGGGTCTGAAGCTTTCTTT
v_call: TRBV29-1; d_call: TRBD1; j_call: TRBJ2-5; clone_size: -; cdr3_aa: CSVGQGEETQYF; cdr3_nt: TGCAGCGTAGGACAGGGAGAAGAGACCCAGTACTTC
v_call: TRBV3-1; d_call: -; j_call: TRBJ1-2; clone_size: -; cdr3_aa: CASSQESVPNYGYTF; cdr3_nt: TGTGCCAGCAGCCAAGAATCGGTACCCAACTATGGCTACACCTTC
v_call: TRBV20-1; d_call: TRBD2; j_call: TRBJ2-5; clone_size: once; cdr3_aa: CSARDEGGLATPQYF; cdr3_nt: TGCAGTGCTAGAGATGAGGGAGGGCTCGCTACACCCCAGTACTTC
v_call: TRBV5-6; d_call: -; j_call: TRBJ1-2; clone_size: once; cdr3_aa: CASSLAGQSFYTF; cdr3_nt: TGTGCCAGCAGCTTGGCTGGACAGTCCTTCTACACCTTC
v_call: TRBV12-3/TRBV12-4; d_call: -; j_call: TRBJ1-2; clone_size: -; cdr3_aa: CASSPGAKDRGYTF; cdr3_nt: TGTGCCAGCAGTCCGGGGGCGAAGGATCGGGGCTACACCTTC
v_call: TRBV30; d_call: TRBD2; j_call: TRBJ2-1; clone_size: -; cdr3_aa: CAWSEAAGGLSSYNEQFF; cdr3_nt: TGTGCCTGGAGTGAGGCAGCGGGGGGCCTTAGCTCCTACAATGAGCAGTTCTTC
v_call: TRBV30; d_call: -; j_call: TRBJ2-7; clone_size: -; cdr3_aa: CAWTTWQARSYEQYF; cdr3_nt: TGTGCCTGGACCACCTGGCAGGCTCGCTCCTACGAGCAGTACTTC
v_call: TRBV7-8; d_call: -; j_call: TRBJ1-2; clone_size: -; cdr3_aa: CASSSPRGRNPNYGYTF; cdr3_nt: TGTGCCAGCAGCTCCCCACGAGGGAGGAACCCTAACTATGGCTACACCTTC
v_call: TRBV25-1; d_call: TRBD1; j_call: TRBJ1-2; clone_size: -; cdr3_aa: CASSSRQGRGYGYTF; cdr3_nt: TGTGCCAGCAGCTCTCGACAGGGTAGAGGCTATGGCTACACCTTC
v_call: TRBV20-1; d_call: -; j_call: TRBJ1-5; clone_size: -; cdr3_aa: CSASMSGDYSNQPQHF; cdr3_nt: TGCAGTGCTAGCATGTCAGGAGATTATAGCAATCAGCCCCAGCATTTT
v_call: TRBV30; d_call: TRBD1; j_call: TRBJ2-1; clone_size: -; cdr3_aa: CAWSGGQGTYNEQFF; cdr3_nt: TGTGCCTGGAGTGGGGGACAGGGGACCTACAATGAGCAGTTCTTC
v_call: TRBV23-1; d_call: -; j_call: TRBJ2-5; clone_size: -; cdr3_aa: CASSQSGWGETQYF; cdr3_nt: TGCGCCAGCAGTCAATCAGGCTGGGGAGAGACCCAGTACTTC
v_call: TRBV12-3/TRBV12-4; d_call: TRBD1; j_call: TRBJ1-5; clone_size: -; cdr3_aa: CASSPLDRGLQPQHF; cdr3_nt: TGTGCCAGCAGTCCCCTCGACAGGGGGCTACAGCCCCAGCATTTT
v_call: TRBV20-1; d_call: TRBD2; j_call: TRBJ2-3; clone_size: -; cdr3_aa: CSARRGGSDTQYF; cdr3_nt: TGCAGTGCCCGGCGGGGGGGCTCGGATACGCAGTATTTT
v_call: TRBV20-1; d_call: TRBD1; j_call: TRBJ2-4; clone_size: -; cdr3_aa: CSAIRQGVRNIQYF; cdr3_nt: TGCAGTGCCATAAGACAGGGGGTGCGGAACATTCAGTACTTC
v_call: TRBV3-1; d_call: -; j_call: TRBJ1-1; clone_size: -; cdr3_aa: CASSPRDNTEAFF; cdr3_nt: TGTGCCAGCAGCCCCCGGGACAACACTGAAGCTTTCTTT
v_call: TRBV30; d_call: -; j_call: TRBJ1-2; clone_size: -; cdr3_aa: CAWSVQGRNYGYTF; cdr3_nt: TGTGCCTGGAGTGTACAGGGACGGAACTATGGCTACACCTTC
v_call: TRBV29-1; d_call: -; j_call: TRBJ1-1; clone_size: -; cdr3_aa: CSARGSGPGAFF; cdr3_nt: TGCAGCGCCCGAGGTTCAGGGCCCGGGGCTTTCTTT
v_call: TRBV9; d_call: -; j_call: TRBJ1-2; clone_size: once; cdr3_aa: CASSATRTTYGYTF; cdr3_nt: TGTGCCAGCAGCGCCACCCGGACAACCTATGGCTACACCTTC
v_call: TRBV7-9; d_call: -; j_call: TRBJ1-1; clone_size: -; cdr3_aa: CASSQDQGVHGFF; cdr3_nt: TGTGCCAGCAGTCAGGACCAAGGCGTGCATGGTTTCTTT